This passage covers 18 T cell receptor beta chains from one sample sequenced in a study of regulatory T cells in long-lasting Graves disease. With iRepertoire HTBI primers and Arm-PCR of CDR3 regions, TCR beta libraries were built. TCRdb processed the multiplex PCR reads anew with MiXCR; each CDR3 protein has one entry. The sample has roughly 560,000 distinct CDR3 sequences, approximately 12% seen once. Time point noted: newly diagnosed GD, antithyroid drugs for less than 3 months. PBMC RNA was the source of the TCR library. These data were also reused for a study on T cells in Graves' hyperthyroidism and ophthalmopathy.

Source: peripheral blood mononuclear cells (PBMCs), taken at new diagnosis, from a patient treated with antithyroid drugs. Receptor source: a woman aged 25-40 years with Graves disease.

This clonotype was recorded a few times. The chain has TRBV20-1 and TRBJ1-3, with 8 positions matching TRBD1. Germline V gene data show CDR1 as DFQATT and CDR2 as SNEGSKA (reference sequence). The trim removed 6 bases at V and 2 bases at J, leaving 6 bases unmatched. The CDR3 has 14 residues. CDR3 in amino acids: CSARPGGTGNTIYF. In nucleotides, the CDR3 is TGCAGTGCAAGGCCAGGGGGCACTGGAAACACCATATATTTT.

This rearrangement joins TRBV18 to TRBJ2-1; the match to TRBD2 covers 15 bases. V dropped 3 bases and J dropped 4; count of bases not matched to a gene: 7. The germline gives CDR1 KGHSH, CDR2 LQKENI. The length of the CDR3 is 18 residues. CDR3 DNA: TGTGCCAGCTCACCGTCCCGGACTAGCGGGAGGGAGTACAATGAGCAGTTCTTC. It yields the protein CASSPSRTSGREYNEQFF.

As for this clonotype: A far larger clone lies a single base away; this is likely a read error. The rearrangement joins TRBV11-2 to TRBJ2-2; 7 bases are a match to TRBD1. The V gene's germline CDR1 is SGHAT and CDR2 FQNNGV. This CDR3 region has 15 residues. CDR3 nucleotide sequence: TGTGCCAGCAGCTTAGGGACAGGCGACACCGGGGAGCTGTCTTTT. Its protein product is CASSLGTGDTGELSF. Complete variable domain (other parts from reference TRBV11-2 and TRBJ2-2): EAGVAQSPRYKIIEKRQSVAFWCNPISGHATLYWYQQILGQGPKLLIQFQNNGVVDDSQLPKDRFSAERLKGVDSTLKIQPAKLEDSAVYLCASSLGTGDTGELSFGEGSRLTVL.

This clonotype was observed many times. J is TRBJ2-1 and V is TRBV14; possibly TRBD2 for D (6 bases). CDR1 and CDR2 (germline): SGHDN, FVKESK. The CDR3 covers 16 residues. The V end was cut by 0 bases, the J end by 4 bases, with 13 bases between. Here the CDR3 DNA reads TGTGCCAGCAGCCAAGAAGTTGGCGGGATTTACAATGAGCAGTTCTTC. It yields the protein CASSQEVGGIYNEQFF. Filled out from reference TRBV14 and TRBJ2-1, the complete variable domain reads EAGVTQFPSHSVIEKGQTVTLRCDPISGHDNLYWYRRVMGKEIKFLLHFVKESKQDESGMPNNRFLAERTGGTYSTLKVQPAELEDSGVYFCASSQEVGGIYNEQFFGPGTRLTVL.

This clonotype was observed many times. The chain uses TRBV7-2 and TRBJ2-3; 11 bases are a match to TRBD2. J was trimmed by 2 bases and V by 5 bases; bases with no gene match: 6. CDR3 length: 16 residues. Per the germline V gene, CDR1 is SGHTA and CDR2 is FQGNSA. Here the CDR3 DNA reads TGTGCCAGCAGCCTCGGGACTAGCGGACTCACAGATACGCAGTATTTT. This gives the protein CASSLGTSGLTDTQYF.

The chain recombines TRBV28 with TRBJ2-5; TRBD1 matches 9 bases. This CDR3 region has 16 residues. The V and J ends lost 4 bases and 6 bases, in that order; junction bases with no gene match: 12. Germline assignment: CDR1 MDHEN and CDR2 SYDVKM. The CDR3 DNA sequence: TGTGCCAGCAGTTGGGTCGGGACAGGGTATATACAGACCCAGTACTTC. Its translation is CASSWVGTGYIQTQYF.

This clonotype appeared a few times. The chain links TRBV15 to TRBJ2-7; tentatively, D is TRBD1 or TRBD2 (5 bases each). Germline V gives CDR1 LNHNV, CDR2 YYDKDF (reference sequence). Trimming removed 5 bases from V and 6 bases from J, with 17 bases in between. The CDR3 consists of 14 residues. CDR3 DNA sequence: TGTGCCACCAGCCCCCCGGGACGACTTGTCGAGCAGTACTTC. Protein product: CATSPPGRLVEQYF.

In this sample, this clonotype turned up many times. V usage is TRBV2 and J usage is TRBJ1-5, with D possibly TRBD1 on 6 matching bases. From germline, CDR1 is SNHLY and CDR2 FYNNEI. V shed 8 bases and J shed 7 bases, with 15 bases lying between them. There are 13 residues in the CDR3. The CDR3 loop reads CASVGQLEQPQHF. The CDR3, as DNA: TGTGCCAGCGTCGGACAGCTTGAACAGCCCCAGCATTTT. Full variable domain (missing parts from reference TRBV2 and TRBJ1-5): EPEVTQTPSHQVTQMGQEVILRCVPISNHLYFYWYRQILGQKVEFLVSFYNNEISEKSEIFDDQFSVERPDGSNFTLKIRSTKLEDSAMYFCASVGQLEQPQHFGDGTRLSIL.

This clonotype appeared many times. The CDR3 nucleotides are TGTGCCAGCTCACCACGTCGCAGGGCGTGCGAGCAGTACTTC. Amino acid sequence: CASSPRRRACEQYF. The chain couples TRBV18 to TRBJ2-7, with D maybe TRBD1 (5 bases). The CDR3 length is 14 residues. CDR1 and CDR2 (germline): KGHSH, LQKENI. The V end was cut by 1 base, the J end by 6 bases, with 13 bases between.

Only a few counts were recorded for this clonotype. This rearrangement joins TRBV15 to TRBJ2-7; D tentatively fits TRBD1 or TRBD2 (5 bases each). V gave up 3 bases and J gave up 2 bases, with 11 bases separating them. The CDR3 has 14 amino acids. Germline assignment: CDR1 LNHNV and CDR2 YYDKDF (reference sequence). CDR3 nucleotides: TGTGCCACCAGCAGGGGCCGGGACGCCTACGAGCAGTACTTC. This encodes CATSRGRDAYEQYF.

In regard to this clonotype: The conserved phenylalanine or tryptophan normally closing the CDR3 is absent here, so this likely arose from a read error. V is TRBV7-2 and J is TRBJ2-7, with TRBD2 matching 9 bases. Germline V gene lookup returns CDR1 SGHTA and CDR2 FQGNSA. Unmatched junction bases numbered 7, after V lost 2 bases and J lost 5 bases. The CDR3 runs to 15 residues. CDR3 nucleotides: TGTGCCAGCAGCTTAATTAGCGGGAGTATCCACGAGCAGTACTAC. It translates to CASSLISGSIHEQYY.

The table lists this clonotype with many counts. The chain links TRBV6-2 or TRBV6-3 to TRBJ2-1; D tentatively reads TRBD1 or TRBD2 (5 bases each). Germline V CDR1 and CDR2: MNHEY, SVGEGT. With 0 bases removed from V and 7 bases from J, the gap between germline ends came to 13 bases. The CDR3 contains 15 residues. DNA of the CDR3: TGTGCCAGCAGTTACTCGAACCCGGGACGGAATGAGCAGTTCTTC. Translation: CASSYSNPGRNEQFF.

This clonotype has more than one count but fewer than ten. The J gene is TRBJ2-1, the V gene TRBV6-2 or TRBV6-3; TRBD2 agrees at 15 bases. The V gene's germline CDR1 is MNHEY and CDR2 SVGEGT. The V segment lost 4 bases and the J segment 6 bases; nucleotides outside the gene matches: 7. This CDR3 has 17 residues. CDR3 bases: TGTGCCAGCAGTTCCCCGGGACTAGCGGGAGGCCCCAATGAGCAGTTCTTC. Amino acids: CASSSPGLAGGPNEQFF.

In this sample, this clonotype turned up a few times. The chain joins TRBV7-2 to TRBJ1-2; D is perhaps TRBD1 (6 bases). CDR3 size: 17 residues. Trimming left V 1 base short and J 1 base short, with 16 bases between. Germline V gene sequence: CDR1 SGHTA, CDR2 FQGNSA. Here the CDR3 DNA reads TGTGCCAGCAGCTTAGAGGCTGGTGGGGGCTTTAACTATGGCTACACCTTC. Encoded protein: CASSLEAGGGFNYGYTF.

This clonotype was seen repeatedly, ten times or more. The V gene is TRBV6-1, the J gene TRBJ2-7; 10 bases are shared with TRBD1. Germline V gene sequence: CDR1 MNHNS, CDR2 SASEGT. V shed 11 bases, J shed 6 bases, and the junction held 22 bases outside the gene matches. This CDR3 comprises 17 residues. CDR3 sequence (DNA): TGTGCCTCGTCGTTTATAGGGACAGGGGACGTTCGGGGCGAGCAGTACTTC. Protein product: CASSFIGTGDVRGEQYF.

This clonotype has just a few counts. The CDR3 nucleotides read TGTGCCAGTCCGGCGGAGAGGACCATATATTTT. This sequence encodes CASPAERTIYF. The chain is built from TRBV19 and TRBJ1-3; D unclear. The CDR3 loop spans 11 amino acids. Germline lookup yields CDR1 LNHDA and CDR2 SQIVND (reference sequence). V gave up 8 bases and J gave up 10 bases, with 12 bases separating them.

In this sample, this clonotype turned up many times. The chain links TRBV27 to TRBJ2-2; D unclear. The length of the CDR3 is 14 residues. Germline lookup yields CDR1 MNHEY and CDR2 SMNVEV (reference sequence). With 5 bases removed from V and 8 bases from J, the gap between germline ends came to 15 bases. CDR3 coding DNA: TGTGCCAGCAGTCCGACTCCGAGATGGGGGGAGCTGTTTTTT. It yields the protein CASSPTPRWGELFF.

This clonotype appeared many times. The chain joins TRBV27 to TRBJ1-6; no firm D call. V lost 4 bases and J lost 6, with 13 bases in between. Germline V gives CDR1 MNHEY, CDR2 SMNVEV (reference sequence). The CDR3 loop spans 15 amino acids. CDR3 region: CASSWILGVNSPLHF. The DNA of the CDR3 is TGTGCCAGCAGTTGGATCTTGGGTGTTAATTCACCCCTCCACTTT.